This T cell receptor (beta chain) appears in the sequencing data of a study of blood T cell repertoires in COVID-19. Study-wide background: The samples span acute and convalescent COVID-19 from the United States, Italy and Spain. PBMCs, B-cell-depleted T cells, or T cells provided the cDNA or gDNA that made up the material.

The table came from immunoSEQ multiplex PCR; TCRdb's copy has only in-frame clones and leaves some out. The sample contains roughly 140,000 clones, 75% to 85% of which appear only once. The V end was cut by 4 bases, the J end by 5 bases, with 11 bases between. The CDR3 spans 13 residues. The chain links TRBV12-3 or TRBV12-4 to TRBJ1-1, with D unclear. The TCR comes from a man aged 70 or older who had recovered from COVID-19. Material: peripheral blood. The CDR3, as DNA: TGTGCCAGCAGTTCCCTTGAGGGAACTGAAGCTTTCTTT. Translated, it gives CASSSLEGTEAFF.